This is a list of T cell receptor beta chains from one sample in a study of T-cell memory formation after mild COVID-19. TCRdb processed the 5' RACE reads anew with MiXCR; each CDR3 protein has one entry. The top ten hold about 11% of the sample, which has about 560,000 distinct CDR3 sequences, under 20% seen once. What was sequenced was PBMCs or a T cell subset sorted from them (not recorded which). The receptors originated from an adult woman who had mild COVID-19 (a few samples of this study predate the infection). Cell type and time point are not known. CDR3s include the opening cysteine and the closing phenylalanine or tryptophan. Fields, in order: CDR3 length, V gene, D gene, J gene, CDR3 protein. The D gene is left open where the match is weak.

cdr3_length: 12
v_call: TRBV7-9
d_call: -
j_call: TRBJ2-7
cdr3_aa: CASSFYGVEQYF

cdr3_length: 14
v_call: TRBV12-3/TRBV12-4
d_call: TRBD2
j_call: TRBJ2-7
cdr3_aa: CASSRSSGPYEQYF

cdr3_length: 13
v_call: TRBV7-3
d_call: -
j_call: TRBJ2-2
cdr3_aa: CASSLVLSGELFF

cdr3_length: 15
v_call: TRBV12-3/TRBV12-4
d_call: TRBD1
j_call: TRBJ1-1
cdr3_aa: CASRTGVLGNTEAFF

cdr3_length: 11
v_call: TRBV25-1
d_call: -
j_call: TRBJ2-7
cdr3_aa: CASGDSYEQYF

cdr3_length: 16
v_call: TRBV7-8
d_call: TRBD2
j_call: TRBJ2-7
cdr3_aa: CASSPRRLAGGYEQYF

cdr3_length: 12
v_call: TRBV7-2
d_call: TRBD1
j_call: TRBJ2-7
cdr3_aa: CASSPRGRKQYF

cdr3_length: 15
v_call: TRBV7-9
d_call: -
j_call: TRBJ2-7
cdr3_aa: CASSLRLAGTYEQYF

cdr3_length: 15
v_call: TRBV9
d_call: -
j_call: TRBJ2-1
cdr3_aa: CASSAIGRRNNEQFF

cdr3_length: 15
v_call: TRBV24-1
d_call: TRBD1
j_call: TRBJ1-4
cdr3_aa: CATSDSGTGIEKLFF

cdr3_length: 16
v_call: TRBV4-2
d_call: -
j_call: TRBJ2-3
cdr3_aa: CASSQVKGVKTDTQYF

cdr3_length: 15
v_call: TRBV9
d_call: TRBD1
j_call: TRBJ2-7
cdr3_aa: CASSVGTVAGTEQYF

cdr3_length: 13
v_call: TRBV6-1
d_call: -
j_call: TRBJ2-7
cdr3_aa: CASSVLLSYEQYF

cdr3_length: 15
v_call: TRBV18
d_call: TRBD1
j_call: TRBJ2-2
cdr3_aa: CASSPGTGRDGELFF

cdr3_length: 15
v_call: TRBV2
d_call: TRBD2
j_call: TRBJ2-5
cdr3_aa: CASSLTSGRQETQYF

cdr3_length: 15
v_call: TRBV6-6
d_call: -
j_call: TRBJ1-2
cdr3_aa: CASSYPPGRARGYTF

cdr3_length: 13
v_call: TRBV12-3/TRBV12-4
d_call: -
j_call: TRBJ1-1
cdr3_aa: CASRPTHNTEAFF

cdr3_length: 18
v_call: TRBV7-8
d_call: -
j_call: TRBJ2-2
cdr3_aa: CASSFFWNREDGTGELFF

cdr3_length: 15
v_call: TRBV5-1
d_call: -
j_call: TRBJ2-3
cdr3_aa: CASSLDRMGTDTQYF

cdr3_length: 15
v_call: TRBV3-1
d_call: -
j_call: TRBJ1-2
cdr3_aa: CASSIYAGESYGYTF

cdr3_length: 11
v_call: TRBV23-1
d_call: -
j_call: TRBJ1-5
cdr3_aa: CASRPGQPQHF

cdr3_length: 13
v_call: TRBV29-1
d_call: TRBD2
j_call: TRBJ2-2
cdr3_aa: CSVDRGGAGELFF